A single sample gave rise to the 8 T cell receptor beta chains below, sequenced in a study of CD8 T cell repertoires and HIV-1 epitope variants. The table came from immunoSEQ multiplex PCR; TCRdb's copy has only in-frame clones and leaves some out. The sample has about 6,300 clones, less than 75% seen once. Their antigens are not known. What was sequenced was cultured CD8+ T cells derived from PBMCs. The receptors here all came from a male donor with HIV.

Relative to its sample, this clone is medium-sized. V is TRBV5-5 and J is TRBJ2-5; TRBD2 matches at 11 bases. Germline assignment: CDR1 SGHKS and CDR2 YYEKEE (reference sequence). CDR3 length: 15 residues. Trimming removed 2 bases from V and 2 bases from J; junction bases left unmatched: 2. The DNA of the CDR3 is TGTGCCAGCAGCTTTTCTAGCGGGGGGCAAGAGACCCAGTACTTC. Encoded protein: CASSFSSGGQETQYF.

The sample holds a few counts of this clone. This chain links TRBV19 with TRBJ2-1; tentative D call: TRBD2 (6 bases). The CDR3 runs 14 residues. The germline V and J ends were trimmed by 10 bases and 7 bases, with 20 bases remaining between them. Germline lookup yields CDR1 LNHDA and CDR2 SQIVND (reference sequence). CDR3 DNA: TGTGCCACCAGCGGGCCCACAATGAGGAATGAGCAGTTCTTC. The encoded protein is CATSGPTMRNEQFF.

The chain couples TRBV9 to TRBJ2-1, with 10 bases identical to TRBD2. Germline trimming cut 1 base from V and 9 bases from J; bases unmatched to any gene: 7. Germline CDR1 SGDLS, CDR2 YYNGEE. The CDR3 covers 15 residues. The CDR3 here is CASSVSGGAGGEQFF. The CDR3 DNA is TGTGCCAGCAGCGTAAGCGGGGGGGCCGGTGGTGAGCAGTTCTTC. The variable domain in full, with the rest retrieved from reference TRBV9 and TRBJ2-1, is DSGVTQTPKHLITATGQRVTLRCSPRSGDLSVYWYQQSLDQGLQFLIQYYNGEERAKGNILERFSAQQFPDLHSELNLSSLELGDSALYFCASSVSGGAGGEQFFGPGTRLTVL.

The chain is built from TRBV6-5 and TRBJ2-7; the D gene is possibly TRBD2 (5 bases). The CDR3 is 13 amino acids. Looked up from germline, CDR1 is MNHEY and CDR2 is SVGAGI. V was cut by 4 bases and J by 3 bases, with 10 bases left in between. CDR3 amino acids: CASSFGKDYEQYF. Written as DNA, the CDR3 is TGTGCCAGCAGTTTCGGGAAAGACTACGAGCAGTACTTC.

This sequence joins TRBV28 and TRBJ2-7, with TRBD2 matching 9 bases. The CDR3 spans 14 residues. The junction had 8 bases not matched to a gene; V was cut back by 6 bases and J by 5 bases. In germline, CDR1 is MDHEN, CDR2 SYDVKM. In DNA, the CDR3 is TGTGCCAGCAGGCCCTGGCGGGAGGGCGACGAGCAGTACTTC. This codes for CASRPWREGDEQYF.

This clone came up a few times. CDR3 residues: CASNPGIRDFF. Here the CDR3 DNA reads TGTGCCAGCAACCCGGGAATTCGCGATTTCTTT. The rearrangement uses TRBV2 and TRBJ1-1; D not resolved. Germline loops: CDR1 SNHLY, CDR2 FYNNEI. The V end lost 7 bases, the J end lost 13 bases, and 16 bases lay between the germline ends. This CDR3 region has 11 residues. The variable domain in full, with the rest retrieved from reference TRBV2 and TRBJ1-1, is EPEVTQTPSHQVTQMGQEVILRCVPISNHLYFYWYRQILGQKVEFLVSFYNNEISEKSEIFDDQFSVERPDGSNFTLKIRSTKLEDSAMYFCASNPGIRDFFGQGTRLTVV.

This rearrangement joins TRBV19 to TRBJ2-7; unclear D gene. The length of the CDR3 is 13 residues. V shed 4 bases and J shed 4 bases, with 11 bases lying between them. Germline lookup yields CDR1 LNHDA and CDR2 SQIVND (reference sequence). The CDR3 spells CASSTGLKYEQYF. CDR3 sequence (DNA): TGTGCCAGTAGTACGGGTCTTAAGTACGAGCAGTACTTC.

The chain uses TRBV19 and TRBJ2-2; D is perhaps TRBD2 (6 bases). Trimming took 8 bases from V and 3 from J, leaving 16 bases between them. CDR1 is LNHDA, CDR2 SQIVND, per germline (reference sequence). This CDR3 has 15 residues. DNA for the CDR3: TGTGCCAGTGCGGCCGGGGGATCAGACACCGGGGAGCTGTTTTTT. It is translated as CASAAGGSDTGELFF.